This TCR beta chain derives from a study of shared clonotypes between healthy human individuals. Overall study results and limits: Several donors held approximately 5% of naive CD4 clonotypes in common. Non-shared clonotypes displayed generation probabilities falling below those of clonotypes present in all four donors.

Comment on this clone: What it binds is unknown.

The CDR3 is 13 residues long. Trimming removed 6 bases from V and 6 bases from J; junction bases left unmatched: 5. Germline CDR1 and CDR2: MDHEN and SYDVKM. Clones were sequenced by immunoSEQ multiplex PCR, and TCRdb holds only the in-frame ones, with some missing. The sample includes nearly 750,000 clones, over 55% of them seen just once. Donation came from healthy HIV-negative adults that had no recent acute infections or vaccinations. The chain combines TRBV28 with TRBJ1-2; 9 bases line up with TRBD1. The receptor was isolated from a woman between 25 and 40 years old in good health. Specimen: memory CD4+ T cells sorted from blood. Subset described: CD45RA-negative fraction. The chain's CDR3 is CASSLGTGNGYTF. For the CDR3, the DNA is TGTGCCAGCAGCCTTGGGACAGGGAATGGCTACACCTTC.